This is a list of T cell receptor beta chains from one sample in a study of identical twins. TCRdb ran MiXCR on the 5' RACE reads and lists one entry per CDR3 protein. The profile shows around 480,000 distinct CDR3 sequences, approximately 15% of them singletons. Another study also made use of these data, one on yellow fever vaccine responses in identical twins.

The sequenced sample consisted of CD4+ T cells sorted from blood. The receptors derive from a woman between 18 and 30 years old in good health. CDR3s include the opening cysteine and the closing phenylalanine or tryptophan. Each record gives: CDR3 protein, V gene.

CDR3: CASRNSRDSYNEQFF
V: TRBV6-1

CDR3: CASSLLSSGANVLTF
V: TRBV5-1

CDR3: CATQSPRLAGTGELFF
V: TRBV6-1

CDR3: CSASTGGEQYF
V: TRBV20-1

CDR3: CASSPRFYEQYF
V: TRBV7-9

CDR3: CSAVRLAGFQETQYF
V: TRBV20-1

CDR3: CASSYLFSGSEQFF
V: TRBV6-5

CDR3: CASMIYSQGSYEQYF
V: TRBV12-3/TRBV12-4

CDR3: CASSLQENYGYTF
V: TRBV12-3/TRBV12-4

CDR3: CSVGFWLAEYEQYF
V: TRBV29-1

CDR3: CSARRRVSNTGELFF
V: TRBV20-1

CDR3: CASRDSGGRAGSYEQYF
V: TRBV6-5

CDR3: CSAQGGRERYNEQFF
V: TRBV20-1

CDR3: CSARLQGSMNTEAFF
V: TRBV20-1

CDR3: CAISTGTGDSYEQYF
V: TRBV10-3

CDR3: CASSASSRKGYEQYF
V: TRBV11-2

CDR3: CASSSSIGSHETQYF
V: TRBV7-2

CDR3: CASSTNRASTYEQYF
V: TRBV7-9

CDR3: CAISDLGTGGDSNTDTQYF
V: TRBV10-3

CDR3: CASTQPPGQDTF
V: TRBV12-3/TRBV12-4

CDR3: CASSLVRPSGNNEQFF
V: TRBV7-9

CDR3: CASGLGTENTEAFF
V: TRBV12-5